One sample yielded the 21 T cell receptor beta chains listed below, sequenced in a study of T cells after yellow fever vaccination. TCRdb analysed the 5' RACE reads with MiXCR anew, one entry per CDR3 protein. The data show a few hundred thousand distinct CDR3 sequences, around 10% seen once. The specimen was CD4+ T cells sorted from PBMCs, collected 5 days after the yellow fever booster vaccination. Receptors originate from a man aged 18-30 years who received the YFV17D yellow fever vaccine.

In its sample, this clonotype was seen a few times. The V gene is TRBV27, the J gene TRBJ2-7; 11 bases match TRBD2. J gave up 6 bases and V 6 bases, and 7 bases lay outside the gene matches. CDR1 is MNHEY, CDR2 SMNVEV, per germline (reference sequence). The CDR3 length is 14 residues. In DNA form, the CDR3 reads TGTGCCAGCAGCAGACTAGCGGGGTGGGTCGAGCAGTACTTC. Protein product: CASSRLAGWVEQYF.

The chain couples TRBV5-6 to TRBJ1-2; D uncertain. The CDR3 is made up of 18 amino acids. V dropped 0 bases and J dropped 4 bases, with 22 bases sitting between them. Germline V gives CDR1 SGHDT, CDR2 YYEEEE. The CDR3 DNA is TGTGCCAGCAGCTTGGCGACCGGCGGTTTCCTGGCCGCCTATGGCTACACCTTC. This encodes CASSLATGGFLAAYGYTF.

This clonotype occurred many times. The chain uses TRBV29-1 and TRBJ2-7; the match to TRBD1 covers 10 bases. With 6 bases clipped from V and 2 bases from J, the junction kept 4 bases outside the gene matches. This CDR3 region has 13 residues. Germline V lookup: CDR1 SQVTM, CDR2 ANQGSEA. CDR3 DNA sequence: TGCAGCGTCGTAGGGACAGGGGCCTACGAGCAGTACTTC. Amino acids: CSVVGTGAYEQYF.

This clonotype appeared a few times. The chain recombines TRBV4-2 with TRBJ2-3; 9 bases align to TRBD2. CDR3 length: 19 amino acids. The V and J ends lost 3 bases and 8 bases, in that order; junction bases with no gene match: 21. Germline values: CDR1 LGHNA, CDR2 YNFKEQ. The CDR3: CASSQMEAGGPMGTGTQYF. Written as DNA, the CDR3 is TGTGCCAGCAGCCAGATGGAGGCGGGGGGGCCCATGGGCACGGGTACGCAGTATTTT.

The rearrangement uses TRBV7-3 and TRBJ2-7; 9 bases agree with TRBD1. There are 14 residues in the CDR3. Germline V lookup: CDR1 SGHTA, CDR2 FQGTGA. The junction had 5 bases not matched to a gene; V was cut back by 5 bases and J by 3 bases. The CDR3 DNA sequence: TGTGCCAGCAGCCCACCGGGACAGGGCTACGAGCAGTACGTC. Amino acids: CASSPPGQGYEQYV.

The genes are TRBV27 and TRBJ2-2; D remains unclear. Trimming left V 9 bases short and J 0 bases short, with 11 bases between. The length of the CDR3 is 14 residues. Germline V lookup: CDR1 MNHEY, CDR2 SMNVEV (reference sequence). DNA for the CDR3: TGTGCCAGTAAGAAGCCAACGAACACCGGGGAGCTGTTTTTT. Amino acid sequence: CASKKPTNTGELFF.

The chain combines TRBV30 with TRBJ2-5, with TRBD2 matching over 9 bases. Germline V gives CDR1 GTSNPN, CDR2 SVGIG (reference sequence). The CDR3 length is 15 residues. J gave up 7 bases and V 0 bases, and 9 bases lay outside the gene matches. CDR3 in amino acids: CAWSVGLAGLGTQYF. The CDR3 nucleotides are TGTGCCTGGAGTGTGGGGCTAGCGGGGTTGGGGACCCAGTACTTC.

This clonotype was seen a handful of times. The J gene is TRBJ1-1, the V gene TRBV20-1; D unclear. Germline CDR1 is DFQATT and CDR2 is SNEGSKA (reference sequence). CDR3 size: 12 residues. V lost 1 base and J 6 bases, leaving 9 bases between the germline ends. The CDR3 protein is CSARVSSAEAFF. The CDR3 DNA reads as TGCAGTGCTAGAGTATCTTCTGCTGAAGCTTTCTTT.

V usage is TRBV20-1 and J usage is TRBJ2-5; 8 bases fit TRBD2. The CDR3 is 15 amino acids. The germline gives CDR1 DFQATT, CDR2 SNEGSKA (reference sequence). The J segment lost 2 bases and the V segment lost 3 bases, leaving 8 bases of the junction unmatched. In DNA form, the CDR3 reads TGCAGTGCTAGGAGAGGAGGGACTAGTCAAGAGACCCAGTACTTC. Its translation is CSARRGGTSQETQYF.

This clonotype has a handful of counts. This CDR3 is CASSQDDRYYGYTF. DNA of the CDR3: TGTGCCAGCAGCCAAGACGACAGATATTATGGCTACACCTTC. This sequence joins TRBV3-1 and TRBJ1-2; D perhaps matches TRBD1 (5 bases). This CDR3 is 14 amino acids long. Per the germline V gene, CDR1 is LGHDT and CDR2 is YNNKEL (reference sequence). Deletions cut 0 bases from V and 5 bases from J, with 10 bases between.

This clonotype was counted many times. The gene calls are TRBV20-1 and TRBJ1-1, with D unclear. The length of the CDR3 is 14 residues. Germline loops: CDR1 DFQATT, CDR2 SNEGSKA (reference sequence). Trimming took 0 bases from V and 1 from J, leaving 9 bases between them. The CDR3 reads CSAREGGTNTEAFF. CDR3 DNA: TGCAGTGCTAGAGAAGGAGGAACGAACACTGAAGCTTTCTTT.

This clonotype appeared a few times. V gene TRBV6-2 or TRBV6-3 combines with J gene TRBJ1-5; unclear D gene. V shed 6 bases and J shed 7 bases, with 19 bases lying between them. The CDR3 has 15 residues. CDR1 is MNHEY, CDR2 SVGEGT, per germline. The CDR3 DNA follows: TGTGCCAGCAGGCCGGGCGGGATCAATGGACAGCCCCAGCATTTT. It encodes CASRPGGINGQPQHF.

The J gene is TRBJ2-6, the V gene TRBV5-1, with 8 bases identical to TRBD2. Per germline, CDR1 SGHRS and CDR2 YFSETQ. This CDR3 spans 17 amino acids. After removal of 4 bases from V and 0 bases from J, the junction contained 6 bases not matched to a gene. The CDR3 loop is CASSPREGNSGANVLTF. For the CDR3, the DNA is TGCGCCAGCAGCCCACGGGAGGGAAACTCTGGGGCCAACGTCCTGACTTTC.

The chain recombines TRBV7-8 with TRBJ1-2, with 8 bases matching TRBD1. The CDR3 is 15 residues long. Trimming took 0 bases from V and 3 from J; bases not matched to a gene: 3. CDR1 and CDR2 from the germline V gene are SGHVS and FQNEAQ. The CDR3 spells CASSLAPGGHYGYTF. The CDR3 coding sequence is TGTGCCAGCAGCTTAGCTCCAGGGGGCCACTATGGCTACACCTTC.

The V and J genes are TRBV5-6 and TRBJ1-6; no clear D. Germline V lookup: CDR1 SGHDT, CDR2 YYEEEE. The CDR3 has 14 residues. V lost 0 bases and J lost 6, with 7 bases in between. In DNA form, the CDR3 reads TGTGCCAGCAGCTTGGAGGAGGGTAATTCACCCCTCCACTTT. Protein sequence: CASSLEEGNSPLHF. Together with reference TRBV5-6 and TRBJ1-6, the CDR3 gives the full variable domain: DAGVTQSPTHLIKTRGQQVTLRCSPKSGHDTVSWYQQALGQGPQFIFQYYEEEERQRGNFPDRFSGHQFPNYSSELNVNALLLGDSALYLCASSLEEGNSPLHFGNGTRLTVT.

This clonotype has more than one count but fewer than ten. This chain links TRBV7-9 with TRBJ2-3; D gene unclear. This CDR3 contains 12 residues. Deletions cut 5 bases from V and 6 bases from J, with 9 bases between. Germline values: CDR1 SEHNR, CDR2 FQNEAQ (reference sequence). The CDR3 DNA is TGTGCCAGCAGCAGCATCACGGATACGCAGTATTTT. It specifies CASSSITDTQYF. The full variable domain, rest sourced from reference TRBV7-9 and TRBJ2-3, is DTGVSQNPRHKITKRGQNVTFRCDPISEHNRLYWYRQTLGQGPEFLTYFQNEAQLEKSRLLSDRFSAERPKGSFSTLEIQRTEQGDSAMYLCASSSITDTQYFGPGTRLTVL.

The chain carries TRBV5-6 and TRBJ1-2; D is unresolved. V was pared by 2 bases and J by 6 bases, with 17 bases between. The CDR3 consists of 15 residues. Germline V CDR1 and CDR2: SGHDT, YYEEEE. This CDR3 is CASSFVTRQGNGYTF. The CDR3 bases are TGTGCCAGCAGCTTTGTAACCCGACAAGGGAATGGCTACACCTTC.

The chain recombines TRBV6-5 with TRBJ2-3, with TRBD1 matching over 11 bases. Germline V gene data show CDR1 as MNHEY and CDR2 as SVGAGI. V was clipped by 4 bases and J by 1 base; unmatched bases: 7. CDR3 length: 17 residues. The CDR3 spells CASSSPRTGGRTDTQYF. CDR3 bases: TGTGCCAGCAGTTCCCCTAGGACAGGGGGCCGCACAGATACGCAGTATTTT.

This clonotype was seen a handful of times. The gene calls are TRBV29-1 and TRBJ2-1; 10 positions match TRBD2. The CDR3 spans 17 residues. After removal of 3 bases from V and 2 bases from J, the junction contained 10 bases not matched to a gene. Germline CDR1 SQVTM, CDR2 ANQGSEA. The CDR3 DNA sequence: TGCAGCGTTGAGGGTGAGAGCGGGGGGGATACCTACAATGAGCAGTTCTTC. It translates to CSVEGESGGDTYNEQFF.

This clonotype was seen many times. The V call is TRBV2, the J call TRBJ2-3; D is ambiguous. The ends were cut back, 3 bases at V and 5 bases at J, with 6 bases in the middle. CDR1 and CDR2 from the germline V gene are SNHLY and FYNNEI. CDR3 length: 12 residues. CDR3 region: CASSESRDTQYF. The CDR3 DNA is TGTGCCAGCAGTGAGTCTAGAGATACGCAGTATTTT. The variable domain in full, with the rest retrieved from reference TRBV2 and TRBJ2-3, is EPEVTQTPSHQVTQMGQEVILRCVPISNHLYFYWYRQILGQKVEFLVSFYNNEISEKSEIFDDQFSVERPDGSNFTLKIRSTKLEDSAMYFCASSESRDTQYFGPGTRLTVL.

J is TRBJ2-3 and V is TRBV10-3, with TRBD2 matching over 16 bases. Germline trimming cut 10 bases from V and 5 bases from J; bases unmatched to any gene: 15. The CDR3 is made up of 18 amino acids. Per germline, CDR1 ENHRY and CDR2 SYGVKD. CDR3 protein: CATGAPGTSGGAVDTQYF. The DNA for the CDR3 is TGTGCCACGGGGGCCCCCGGGACTAGCGGGGGGGCCGTAGATACGCAGTATTTT.